A single sample gave rise to the 9 T cell receptor beta chains below, sequenced in a study of T cell responses to AZD1222 COVID-19 vaccine. The repertoire was sequenced with immunoSEQ multiplex PCR; TCRdb's copy has only in-frame clones and lacks some. Among fewer than 85,000 clones, approximately 89% were seen once, and the ten largest hold approximately 8.6%. Specimen: peripheral blood, collected 28 days after the second AZD1222 dose. The receptors derive from an adult who received the AZD1222 COVID-19 vaccine.

This chain uses TRBV3-1 (or the pseudogene TRBV3-2) with TRBJ2-7; 7 nucleotides agree with TRBD1. The V gene's germline CDR1 is LGHDT and CDR2 YNNKEL (reference sequence). This CDR3 spans 13 amino acids. Losses at the gene ends were 4 bases for V and 3 bases for J; bases not matched to a gene: 3. The CDR3 DNA reads TGTGCCAGCAGCCTATACAGGGGCTACGAGCAGTACTTC. Encoded protein: CASSLYRGYEQYF.

The DNA of the CDR3 is TGTGCCAGCAGCACTTGGGGGGTTTCCCACGCCCGAGCTTCGCCGCTGGCTTTCTTT. Its translation is CASSTWGVSHARASPLAFF. This chain connects TRBV7-2 to TRBJ1-1; tentatively, D is TRBD1 (5 bases). Trimming took off 5 bases at V and 11 bases at J, with 36 bases between the two ends. This CDR3 region has 19 residues. Looked up from germline, CDR1 is SGHTA and CDR2 is FQGNSA.

The chain recombines TRBV3-1 (or the pseudogene TRBV3-2) with TRBJ2-4; 11 bases map to TRBD1. V lost 3 bases to trimming and J lost 8 bases; unmatched junction nucleotides: 3. CDR1 LGHDT and CDR2 YNNKEL come from the germline V gene (reference sequence). The CDR3 covers 14 residues. The DNA of the CDR3 is TGTGCCAGCAGCCAGGGACAGGGGGGGGACATTCAGTACTTC. The encoded protein is CASSQGQGGDIQYF.

The chain employs TRBV9 and TRBJ2-5, with 7 bases lining up with TRBD1. V gave up 3 bases and J gave up 5 bases; unmatched junction bases: 7. The CDR3 runs 14 residues. In germline, CDR1 is SGDLS, CDR2 YYNGEE. The CDR3 loop is CASSATGYGETQYF. The CDR3 DNA reads as TGTGCCAGCAGCGCGACAGGGTATGGTGAGACCCAGTACTTC. The entire variable domain, with the rest obtained from reference TRBV9 and TRBJ2-5, is as follows: DSGVTQTPKHLITATGQRVTLRCSPRSGDLSVYWYQQSLDQGLQFLIQYYNGEERAKGNILERFSAQQFPDLHSELNLSSLELGDSALYFCASSATGYGETQYFGPGTRLLVL.

The genes are TRBV5-6 and TRBJ2-4; possible D gene TRBD2, 5 bases. The CDR3 covers 19 residues. Germline V gene data show CDR1 as SGHDT and CDR2 as YYEEEE. The V gene lost 4 bases and the J gene lost 0 bases, with 23 bases spanning the gap. DNA for the CDR3: TGTGCCAGCAGCCCACCGGGATACCATTCCCCCTTAGCCAAAAACATTCAGTACTTC. Translated, it gives CASSPPGYHSPLAKNIQYF.

This clone was observed a single time. CDR3 sequence reads: CASSRGGSYEQYV. As DNA, the CDR3 is TGTGCCAGTAGTAGGGGCGGCTCCTACGAGCAGTACGTC. This chain links TRBV19 with TRBJ2-7; weak D call: TRBD1 (5 bases). The CDR3 has 13 residues. Germline lookup yields CDR1 LNHDA and CDR2 SQIVND (reference sequence). V was pared by 4 bases and J by 0 bases, with 7 bases between.

V usage is TRBV21-1 and J usage is TRBJ1-1. TRBV21-1 constitutes a pseudogene. The CDR3 runs 15 residues. CDR3 sequence: CASSTHGRLNTEAFF. CDR3 nucleotide sequence: TGTGCCAGCAGCACCCACGGACGGTTGAACACTGAAGCTTTCTTT.

The rearrangement joins TRBV19 to TRBJ1-5, with 7 bases lining up with TRBD1. V was pared by 6 bases and J by 0 bases, with 5 bases of the junction left unmatched. The V gene's germline CDR1 is LNHDA and CDR2 SQIVND (reference sequence). The CDR3 loop spans 15 amino acids. The CDR3 bases are TGTGCCAGTAGGGACAGGAGAAATAGCAATCAGCCCCAGCATTTT. It translates to CASRDRRNSNQPQHF.

The chain uses TRBV5-4 and TRBJ2-5, with 8 bases lining up with TRBD1. This CDR3 has 14 residues. The V gene end was trimmed by 2 bases and the J gene end by 2 bases; junction bases not matched to a gene: 2. The germline CDR1 and CDR2 sequences are SGHNT and YYREEE (reference sequence). The CDR3 DNA is TGTGCCAGCAGCTTACGACAGGGGCAAGAGACCCAGTACTTC. It specifies CASSLRQGQETQYF.